These 15 T cell receptor beta chains originate from one sample sequenced in a study of cytotoxic CD8 clonotypes in ibrutinib-treated CLL. Produced via immunoSEQ multiplex PCR; TCRdb's table is partial and in-frame only. This sample has 200,000 to 250,000 clones; roughly 77% occur once, and the top ten carry around 5.9%. The starting material was PBMCs, obtained after 12 months of ibrutinib treatment. Source of these receptors: a human donor with chronic lymphocytic leukemia.

V usage is TRBV19 and J usage is TRBJ1-1, with D perhaps TRBD1 (6 bases). V lost 6 bases and J lost 4, with 15 bases in between. The germline V gene encodes CDR1 LNHDA and CDR2 SQIVND (reference sequence). This CDR3 spans 14 amino acids. The CDR3 reads CASSPDRIGTEAFF. The CDR3 DNA is TGTGCCAGTAGCCCCGACAGGATTGGCACTGAAGCTTTCTTT.

The gene calls are TRBV18 and TRBJ2-3, with D unclear. The CDR3 has 15 amino acids. The V end was cut by 3 bases, the J end by 2 bases, with 12 bases between. Germline V gene lookup returns CDR1 KGHSH and CDR2 LQKENI. This CDR3 is CASSPPGHNTDTQYF. The CDR3 DNA is TGTGCCAGCTCACCGCCGGGCCACAACACAGATACGCAGTATTTT.

The chain uses TRBV6-5 and TRBJ1-1; D is possibly TRBD1 (6 bases). The V end lost 6 bases, the J end lost 4 bases, and 15 bases lay between the germline ends. Germline V lookup: CDR1 MNHEY, CDR2 SVGAGI. The CDR3 totals 14 residues. DNA of the CDR3: TGTGCCAGCAGCGCCGGGGGGGCGGTCACTGAAGCTTTCTTT. As protein: CASSAGGAVTEAFF.

A note on this clone: A much more abundant neighbour one base away suggests this may be a read error. Other DNA sequences in the sample encode the same CDR3. V is TRBV5-1 and J is TRBJ1-2; D is possibly TRBD1 (5 bases). Looked up from germline, CDR1 is SGHRS and CDR2 is YFSETQ. Trimming left V 4 bases short and J 2 bases short, with 9 bases between. The CDR3 is 13 residues long. In DNA, the CDR3 is TGCGCCAGCAGCCCGACAGCGAACTATGGCTACACCTTC. It yields the protein CASSPTANYGYTF.

The V gene is TRBV9, the J gene TRBJ1-1; perhaps TRBD1 as D (5 bases). This CDR3 comprises 12 residues. V shed 7 bases and J shed 4 bases, with 11 bases lying between them. Per germline, CDR1 SGDLS and CDR2 YYNGEE. CDR3 nucleotides: TGTGCCAGCGGGGGGGTCGGCACTGAAGCTTTCTTT. It is translated as CASGGVGTEAFF.

This clone was picked up a small number of times. The rearrangement joins TRBV6-5 to TRBJ2-3; D not resolved. Trimming pared 2 bases from V and 0 bases from J, leaving 6 bases between. Germline V gives CDR1 MNHEY, CDR2 SVGAGI. CDR3 length: 14 amino acids. The CDR3 region has the DNA TGTGCCAGCAGTTACCGCAGAAGCACAGATACGCAGTATTTT. This sequence encodes CASSYRRSTDTQYF.

The chain has TRBV7-9 and TRBJ1-2; D is ambiguous. CDR1 SEHNR and CDR2 FQNEAQ come from the germline V gene (reference sequence). The CDR3 sequence is 14 residues long. Between the trimmed V and J ends, which lost 5 bases and 3 bases, there was a span of 13 bases. The CDR3 region has the DNA TGTGCCAGCAGCCTGGAGGCCGCGGACTATGGCTACACCTTC. Translated, it gives CASSLEAADYGYTF.

The gene calls are TRBV14 and TRBJ1-1, with D uncertain. The CDR3 length is 14 residues. V lost 4 bases and J 4 bases, leaving 13 bases between the germline ends. Germline-derived CDR1 and CDR2 are SGHDN and FVKESK. In DNA form, the CDR3 reads TGTGCCAGCAGCCTTTACCCCCGGTTCACTGAAGCTTTCTTT. Residues: CASSLYPRFTEAFF. Full variable domain (outside the CDR3, taken from reference TRBV14 and TRBJ1-1): EAGVTQFPSHSVIEKGQTVTLRCDPISGHDNLYWYRRVMGKEIKFLLHFVKESKQDESGMPNNRFLAERTGGTYSTLKVQPAELEDSGVYFCASSLYPRFTEAFFGQGTRLTVV.

This CDR3 is CASRVKPTGANVLTF. The CDR3, as DNA: TGTGCCAGCAGGGTGAAGCCAACTGGGGCCAACGTCCTGACTTTC. The rearrangement links TRBV6-5 to TRBJ2-6; D remains unclear. The CDR3 is 15 amino acids. Germline V gives CDR1 MNHEY, CDR2 SVGAGI. The V and J ends lost 6 bases and 2 bases respectively, with 11 bases between them.

V and J are TRBV7-2 and TRBJ1-1; TRBD1 aligns across 7 bases. With 5 bases clipped from V and 8 bases from J, the junction kept 8 bases outside the gene matches. The germline gives CDR1 SGHTA, CDR2 FQGNSA. This CDR3 contains 13 residues. CDR3 bases: TGTGCCAGCAGCCCACAGGGGCCGGGGGAAGCTTTCTTT. It encodes CASSPQGPGEAFF.

This clone has only a few counts. J is TRBJ1-2 and V is TRBV25-1; D call uncertain. The V and J ends lost 4 bases and 4 bases respectively, with 10 bases between them. Per germline, CDR1 MGHDK and CDR2 SYGVNS. The CDR3 runs 13 residues. The CDR3 coding sequence is TGTGCCAGCAGTGTGCAGGAGGGCTATGGCTACACCTTC. As protein: CASSVQEGYGYTF.

The chain links TRBV5-8 to TRBJ2-2, with D perhaps TRBD1 or TRBD2 (6 bases each). The CDR3 totals 14 residues. Germline CDR1 SGHTS, CDR2 YDEGEE. Trimming shortened V by 1 base and J by 5 bases, and 9 bases separated the two germline ends. This CDR3 is CASSLRGRTGELFF. The DNA of the CDR3 is TGTGCCAGCAGCTTGCGGGGGCGGACCGGGGAGCTGTTTTTT.

The chain combines TRBV11-2 with TRBJ2-7, with a tentative D call TRBD2 (5 bases). There are 13 residues in the CDR3. Germline CDR1 is SGHAT and CDR2 is FQNNGV. The V and J ends lost 0 bases and 6 bases respectively, with 9 bases between them. CDR3 nucleotide sequence: TGTGCCAGCAGCTTAGATCCCGGGATCGAGCAGTACTTC. It yields the protein CASSLDPGIEQYF.

The rearrangement joins TRBV4-3 to TRBJ2-1; D not certain. Germline assignment: CDR1 LGHNA and CDR2 YSLEER. V shed 4 bases and J shed 8 bases, with 15 bases lying between them. The CDR3 extends over 14 amino acids. The chain's CDR3 is CASSPRTGFDEQFF. The CDR3 DNA follows: TGCGCCAGCAGCCCCCGCACGGGTTTCGATGAGCAGTTCTTC.

The rearrangement joins TRBV5-6 to TRBJ2-3; TRBD2 aligns across 10 bases. CDR1 SGHDT and CDR2 YYEEEE come from the germline V gene. V trimming: 4 bases; J trimming: 1 base; junction bases outside the gene matches: 9. The CDR3 is made up of 17 amino acids. CDR3 sequence reads: CASSLGLAIRGTDTQYF. The CDR3 coding sequence is TGTGCCAGCAGCCTGGGACTAGCGATAAGGGGCACAGATACGCAGTATTTT.